Listed below are T cell receptor beta chains from one sample, sequenced in a study of tumour-infiltrating T cells in Burkitt lymphoma. Libraries were prepared by immunoSEQ multiplex PCR; TCRdb keeps only in-frame clonotypes and omits some of them. Of thousands of clones listed, less than 80% are singletons. The sequenced sample consisted of tumor tissue. Receptors were obtained from a human donor with diffuse large B-cell lymphoma. Both conserved end residues are part of each CDR3. The D gene is left open where the match is weak. Size is stated for part of the rows, as once, few or many counts, or as a class when the clone is expanded.

cdr3_aa	cdr3_nt	clone_size	v_call	j_call	d_call
CSVRQGFEQYF	TGCAGCGTTAGGCAGGGTTTCGAGCAGTACTTC	NA	TRBV29-1	TRBJ2-7	NA
CASKVHNEKLFF	TGTGCCAGCAAGGTGCATAATGAAAAACTGTTTTTT	NA	TRBV21-1	TRBJ1-4	NA
CASSRGGRASNEKLFF	TGTGCCAGCAGCCGGGGGGGCAGAGCTTCCAATGAAAAACTGTTTTTT	NA	TRBV9	TRBJ1-4	NA
CASSLKTYEQYF	TGTGCCAGCAGCTTAAAGACCTACGAGCAGTACTTC	NA	TRBV5-6	TRBJ2-7	NA
CASSLRTGGDTEAFF	TGCGCCAGCAGCCTCCGGACAGGAGGAGACACTGAAGCTTTCTTT	NA	TRBV5-1	TRBJ1-1	TRBD1
CASSDDSFGYTF	TGTGCCAGCAGTGACGATAGTTTTGGCTACACCTTC	NA	TRBV2	TRBJ1-2	NA
CASSGVSGEQFF	TGCGCCAGCAGTGGAGTATCGGGTGAGCAGTTCTTC	large	TRBV10-1	TRBJ2-1	NA
CASENTGGGTYGYTF	TGTGCCAGTGAAAATACAGGGGGTGGTACCTATGGCTACACCTTC	NA	TRBV19	TRBJ1-2	TRBD1
CASSNSRGLGPQHF	TGTGCCAGCAGTAATTCCAGGGGGCTGGGGCCCCAGCATTTT	few	TRBV2	TRBJ1-5	TRBD1
CASSLRGGYGYTF	TGTGCCAGCAGCTTACGGGGGGGCTATGGCTACACCTTC	NA	TRBV7-9	TRBJ1-2	NA
CASSTGQGPQHF	TGTGCCAGTAGTACCGGACAGGGACCCCAGCATTTT	few	TRBV19	TRBJ1-5	TRBD1
CASSLQVMNTEAFF	TGCGCCAGCAGCTTGCAGGTAATGAACACTGAAGCTTTCTTT	NA	TRBV5-1	TRBJ1-1	NA
CASSRPGGAETQYF	TGTGCCAGCAGCCGTCCGGGGGGCGCCGAGACCCAGTACTTC	NA	TRBV6-6	TRBJ2-5	NA
CASSSQEGDQPQHF	TGTGCCAGCAGTTCACAAGAGGGAGATCAGCCCCAGCATTTT	few	TRBV28	TRBJ1-5	NA
CASSQKHRDRGETQYF	TGCGCCAGCAGCCAAAAACACCGGGACAGGGGAGAGACCCAGTACTTC	NA	TRBV4-1	TRBJ2-5	TRBD1
CASSQVGTGGNTEAFF	TGCGCCAGCAGCCAAGTGGGGACAGGAGGTAACACTGAAGCTTTCTTT	NA	TRBV4-1	TRBJ1-1	TRBD1
CATSRAIGLSVETQYF	TGTGCCACCAGCAGAGCAATCGGACTATCGGTTGAGACCCAGTACTTC	NA	TRBV15	TRBJ2-5	NA
CASSPGQGGNQPQHF	TGTGCCAGCAGTCCGGGACAGGGGGGCAATCAGCCCCAGCATTTT	few	TRBV2	TRBJ1-5	TRBD1
CASSSPGTNSNQPQHF	TGTGCCAGCAGCTCTCCGGGAACAAATAGCAATCAGCCCCAGCATTTT	once	TRBV5-8	TRBJ1-5	NA
CASSLLGTDYGYTF	TGTGCCAGCAGTTTACTAGGGACTGACTATGGCTACACCTTC	NA	TRBV28	TRBJ1-2	NA
CASSQGTSGTYQETQYF	TGCGCCAGCAGCCAAGGGACTAGCGGGACGTACCAAGAGACCCAGTACTTC	few	TRBV4-1	TRBJ2-5	TRBD2
CAIGYSFAFYSNQPQHF	TGTGCCATCGGGTATAGCTTTGCGTTTTATAGCAATCAGCCCCAGCATTTT	NA	TRBV10-3	TRBJ1-5	NA
CASSQATGGANVLTF	TGTGCCAGCAGCCAAGCCACGGGGGGGGCCAACGTCCTGACTTTC	NA	TRBV6-1	TRBJ2-6	NA
CASSSQGQDYGYTF	TGTGCCAGCAGTTCACAGGGGCAGGACTATGGCTACACCTTC	NA	TRBV6-4	TRBJ1-2	TRBD1
CASSPGTGGGRGTGTGELFF	TGTGCCAGCAGCCCCGGGACAGGGGGCGGTAGGGGGACGGGGACCGGGGAGCTGTTTTTT	NA	TRBV9	TRBJ2-2	TRBD1
CASSKGLDRGRNEQFF	TGTGCCAGCAGCAAAGGTCTGGACAGGGGGCGAAATGAGCAGTTCTTC	NA	TRBV21-1	TRBJ2-1	NA
CAISESAGQGGTGELFF	TGTGCCATCAGTGAGTCCGCGGGACAGGGAGGTACCGGGGAGCTGTTTTTT	NA	TRBV10-3	TRBJ2-2	TRBD1
CAWSDLSPNTGELFF	TGTGCCTGGAGCGACCTCTCCCCGAACACCGGGGAGCTGTTTTTT	NA	TRBV30	TRBJ2-2	NA
CASSPTSERETQYF	TGTGCCAGCAGTCCTACTAGCGAGAGAGAGACCCAGTACTTC	NA	TRBV6-6	TRBJ2-5	TRBD2
CASRPGLANTEAFF	TGTGCCAGTAGACCGGGACTGGCGAACACTGAAGCTTTCTTT	NA	TRBV19	TRBJ1-1	NA
CASSLDSYGYTF	TGTGCCAGCAGTCTAGACAGCTATGGCTACACCTTC	NA	TRBV28	TRBJ1-2	NA
CASIRTGTGGGGNTEAFF	TGTGCCAGTATTCGAACCGGGACAGGGGGCGGGGGGAACACTGAAGCTTTCTTT	NA	TRBV19	TRBJ1-1	TRBD1
CASSLARNSYEQYF	TGTGCCAGCAGCTTAGCCAGGAACTCCTACGAGCAGTACTTC	large	TRBV7-2	TRBJ2-7	NA
CASSSDRAPYQPQHF	TGTGCCAGCAGCTCGGACAGGGCCCCCTATCAGCCCCAGCATTTT	NA	TRBV7-2	TRBJ1-5	TRBD1